The sequence of this TCR beta chain was determined in a study of shared clonotypes between healthy human individuals. The V and J ends lost 1 base and 3 bases, in that order; junction bases with no gene match: 3. This CDR3 has 16 amino acids. The V gene's germline CDR1 is SGDLS and CDR2 YYNGEE. Only in-frame clones appear in the TCRdb table, and some are missing; sequencing was by immunoSEQ multiplex PCR. The data show hundreds of thousands of clones, with roughly three quarters seen just once and approximately 12% held by the top ten. This rearrangement joins TRBV9 to TRBJ2-1, with 11 positions matching TRBD2. Material: PBMCs. The TCR originated in a woman in her thirties or forties in good health. Some clones in this sample may be carry-over from other donors' samples. CDR3 DNA: TGTGCCAGCAGCGTATCCGGGACTAGCGGCTACAATGAGCAGTTCTTC. Protein product: CASSVSGTSGYNEQFF.